The rows below give T cell receptor beta chains drawn from one sample of a study of blood T cell repertoires in COVID-19. Libraries were prepared by immunoSEQ multiplex PCR; TCRdb keeps only in-frame clonotypes and omits some of them. The sample contains some 100,000 clones, approximately 89% of which appear only once. The source material was peripheral blood. These receptors were obtained from a man aged 45-65 years with acute or convalescent COVID-19. The CDR3 runs from the conserved cysteine through the conserved F or W. The D gene is left open where the match is weak.

>17|TRBV4-2|TRBJ1-3|TRBD1
TGTGCCAGCAGCCAAGATTCCGACAGGGTCTCTGGAAACACCATATATTTT
CASSQDSDRVSGNTIYF
>16|TRBV10-2|TRBJ1-6|NA
TGCGCCAGCAGCCCAACTAAAGGCTCCTATAATTCACCCCTCCACTTT
CASSPTKGSYNSPLHF
>14|TRBV27|TRBJ1-1|TRBD1
TGTGCCAGCAGTTTTGGACAGGGAGGAACTGAAGCTTTCTTT
CASSFGQGGTEAFF
>13|TRBV6-5|TRBJ1-1|NA
TGTGCCAGCAGTTATGACAGGAACACTGAAGCTTTCTTT
CASSYDRNTEAFF
>16|TRBV4-1|TRBJ1-3|NA
TGCGCCAGCAGCCAAGTCCTGGGACTATCTGGAAACACCATATATTTT
CASSQVLGLSGNTIYF
>14|TRBV5-1|TRBJ1-2|NA
TGCGCCAGCAGCTTCGGGGGGCAAGGCTATGGCTACACCTTC
CASSFGGQGYGYTF
>14|TRBV10-3|TRBJ2-1|TRBD2
TGTGCCATCAGTGAGTCGGGTAGTAGCGGGAGTAGATTCTTC
CAISESGSSGSRFF
>11|TRBV5-1|TRBJ2-7|NA
TGCGCCAGCAGCTGGGGGCACGAGCAGTACTTC
CASSWGHEQYF
>16|TRBV29-1|TRBJ2-1|TRBD1
TGCAGCGTTGTACAATCGGGGACAGGGGGCCTAGGTGAGCAGTTCTTC
CSVVQSGTGGLGEQFF
>16|TRBV24-1|TRBJ2-1|TRBD2
TGTGCCACCAGTGATACCGGGACTAGCGAGGACAATGAGCAGTTCTTC
CATSDTGTSEDNEQFF
>13|TRBV7-9|TRBJ1-5|NA
TGTGCCAGCAGCGACGGGAGCAATCAGCCCCAGCATTTT
CASSDGSNQPQHF
>14|TRBV9|TRBJ2-2|TRBD1
TGTGCCAGCAGCGTCCGACAGGGCACCGGGGAGCTGTTTTTT
CASSVRQGTGELFF
>13|TRBV30|TRBJ2-7|TRBD2
TGTGCCTGGAGTGAGGATAGCGGGAGGGAGCAGTACTTC
CAWSEDSGREQYF
>14|TRBV7-3|TRBJ2-3|NA
TGTGCCAGCAGCTTAGCCACTAGCACAGATACGCAGTATTTT
CASSLATSTDTQYF